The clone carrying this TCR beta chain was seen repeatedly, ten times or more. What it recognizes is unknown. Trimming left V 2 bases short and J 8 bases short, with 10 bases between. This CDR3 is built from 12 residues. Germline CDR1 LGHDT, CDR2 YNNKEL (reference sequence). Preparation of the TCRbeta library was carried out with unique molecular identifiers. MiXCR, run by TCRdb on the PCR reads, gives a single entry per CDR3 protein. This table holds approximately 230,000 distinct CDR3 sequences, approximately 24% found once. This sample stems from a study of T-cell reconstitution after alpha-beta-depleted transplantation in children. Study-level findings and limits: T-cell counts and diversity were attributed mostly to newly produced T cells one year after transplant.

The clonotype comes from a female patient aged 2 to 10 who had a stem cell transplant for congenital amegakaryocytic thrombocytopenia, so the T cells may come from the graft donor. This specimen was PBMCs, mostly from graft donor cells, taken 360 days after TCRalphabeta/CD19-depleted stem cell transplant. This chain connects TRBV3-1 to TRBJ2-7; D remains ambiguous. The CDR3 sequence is CASSQINGKQYF. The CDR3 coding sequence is TGTGCCAGCAGCCAAATAAACGGCAAGCAGTACTTC.